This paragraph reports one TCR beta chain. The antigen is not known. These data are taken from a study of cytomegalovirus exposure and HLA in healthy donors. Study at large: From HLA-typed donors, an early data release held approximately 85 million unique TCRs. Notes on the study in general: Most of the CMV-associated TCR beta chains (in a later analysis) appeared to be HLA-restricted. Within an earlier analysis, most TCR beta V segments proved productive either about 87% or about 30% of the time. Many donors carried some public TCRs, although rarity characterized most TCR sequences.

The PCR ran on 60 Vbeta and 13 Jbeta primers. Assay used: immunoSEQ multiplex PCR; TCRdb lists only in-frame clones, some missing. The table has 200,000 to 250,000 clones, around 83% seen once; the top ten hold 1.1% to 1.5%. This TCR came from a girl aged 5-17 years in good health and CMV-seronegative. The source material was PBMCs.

The CDR3 loop is CASSQTQAFGNEQFF. The DNA for the CDR3 is TGTGCCAGCAGCCAAACACAGGCTTTCGGCAATGAGCAGTTCTTC. The V gene is TRBV9, the J gene TRBJ2-1, with D possibly matching TRBD1 (5 bases). The CDR3 runs to 15 residues. V dropped 4 bases and J dropped 6 bases, with 17 bases sitting between them. CDR1 is SGDLS, CDR2 YYNGEE, per germline.